The TCR beta chain described here comes from a study of beta chain features in type 1 diabetes. Study-wide findings and caveats: In every one of the four CD4+ subsets, TCRB CDR3s were moderately but significantly shorter in Type 1 diabetes patients.

The CDR3 totals 15 residues. CDR1 and CDR2 (germline): SGHAT, FQNNGV. About this clone: The antigen is undetermined.

The study reverse transcribed the entire isolated RNA, so it sequenced expressed TCRB transcripts. TCRdb's copy holds only in-frame clones and misses some; the assay was immunoSEQ multiplex PCR. The sample holds some 360,000 clones, 9.6% seen once. The receptor was isolated from a man under 40 with type 1 diabetes. The rearrangement uses TRBV11-2 and TRBJ2-5, with TRBD2 matching 7 bases. The J call may be incorrect, as the DNA end agrees better with TRBJ2-7. The sequencing sample was made of central memory CD4+ T cells from blood. The CDR3 DNA reads TGTGCCAGCAGCTTAGAAGGCGGGAGCTCCTACGAGCAGTACTTC. Translated: CASSLEGGSSYEQYF.